The entry below describes one T cell receptor beta chain. Antigen: not known. In nominal health when sampled, donors likely had unrecorded immune exposures nonetheless. The germline V gene has CDR1 SGHTA and CDR2 FQGNSA. The CDR3 loop spans 14 amino acids. V lost 5 bases and J lost 6; bases outside the gene matches: 10. This entry comes from a study of cytomegalovirus exposure and HLA in healthy donors. Researchers ran the PCR with 60 Vbeta and 13 Jbeta primers. Original handling: The authors later counted 75 million to 90 million unique TCR beta chains, 9 million to 12 million of them shared. Measured with immunoSEQ multiplex PCR; TCRdb has only the in-frame clones, and not every one. D and trimming were read from the DNA, whereas the V and J calls and clone size are those reported in that table. The table includes 150,000 to 200,000 clones, approximately 80% detected once. Overall study findings and caveats: Being productive about 90% or about 30% of the time was typical of most TCR beta V segments in an earlier analysis. Cytomegalovirus association was assigned to more than 150 TCR beta chains.

The rearrangement uses TRBV7-2 and TRBJ2-7; the match to TRBD1 covers 7 bases. This TCR came from a woman in her 30s in good health and CMV-seronegative. Sequencing was performed on PBMCs. This CDR3 reads CASSPGTARLEQYF. The CDR3 DNA sequence: TGTGCCAGCAGCCCCGGGACAGCGCGGCTCGAGCAGTACTTC.